One and the same sample provided the 31 T cell receptor beta chains below, sequenced in a study of blood T cell repertoires in COVID-19. Sequenced by immunoSEQ multiplex PCR; TCRdb stores in-frame clones only, minus some. The profile covers about 170,000 clones, with roughly 88% appearing a single time and about 1.2% taken by the ten largest. The specimen was peripheral blood. The receptors here all came from a man between 60 and 75 years old who had recovered from COVID-19.

This clone showed up just a few times. V usage is TRBV27 and J usage is TRBJ2-2; TRBD2 might be the D (7 bases). This CDR3 is built from 17 residues. Germline V gene lookup returns CDR1 MNHEY and CDR2 SMNVEV (reference sequence). Between the trimmed V and J ends, which lost 4 bases and 4 bases, there was a span of 19 bases. DNA for the CDR3: TGTGCCAGCAGTTCCTTGGGGGGGGGCCAGATCACCGGGGAGCTGTTTTTT. Its protein is CASSSLGGGQITGELFF.

The genes are TRBV5-1 and TRBJ1-5; D might be TRBD1 (6 bases). The CDR3 runs to 12 residues. The V end was cut by 2 bases, the J end by 8 bases, with 8 bases between. Germline V gene data show CDR1 as SGHRS and CDR2 as YFSETQ. CDR3 sequence: CASSLGGEPQHF. The CDR3 region has the DNA TGCGCCAGCAGCTTAGGGGGAGAGCCCCAGCATTTT.

This clone was recorded a few times. The chain is built from TRBV6-6 and TRBJ2-7, with 8 nucleotides matching TRBD1. Trimming cost V 2 bases and J 6 bases; bases outside gene matches: 6. The CDR3 has 14 residues. Germline V gene data show CDR1 as MNHNY and CDR2 as SVGAGI (reference sequence). CDR3 sequence (DNA): TGTGCCAGCAGTTACGGGGGGACAGGTGCCGAGCAGTACTTC. Translation gives CASSYGGTGAEQYF.

The table lists this clone with a few counts. At one end, the junction sequence differs from germline, possibly due to a read error. This CDR3 is CASSLAPTGTPYNEQFF. The CDR3 DNA follows: TGTGCCAGCAGCCTAGCCCCGACAGGCACCCCCTACAATGAGCAGTTCTTC. The rearrangement joins TRBV11-1 to TRBJ2-1, with D perhaps matching TRBD1 (6 bases). Germline-derived CDR1 and CDR2 are SGHAT and FQDESV (reference sequence). This CDR3 contains 17 residues.

The chain uses TRBV15 and TRBJ1-5; a possible D gene is TRBD1 (6 bases). CDR1 is LNHNV and CDR2 is YYDKDF in the germline V gene (reference sequence). V was trimmed by 5 bases and J by 2 bases, leaving 13 bases between them. This CDR3 comprises 15 residues. CDR3 nucleotides: TGTGCCACCAGCGGTGGACAGTCGCGCAATCAGCCCCAGCATTTT. Its translation is CATSGGQSRNQPQHF.

This clone appeared many times. V usage is TRBV6-4 and J usage is TRBJ2-3; 12 bases fit TRBD1. CDR1 and CDR2 from the germline V gene are MRHNA and SNTAGT. The CDR3 covers 14 residues. V was clipped by 3 bases and J by 6 bases; unmatched bases: 1. The CDR3 sequence: CASSEGTGGDTQYF. CDR3 sequence (DNA): TGTGCCAGCAGTGAGGGGACAGGGGGCGATACGCAGTATTTT.

This chain uses TRBV9 with TRBJ1-2; D remains unclear. This CDR3 has 16 amino acids. From germline, CDR1 is SGDLS and CDR2 YYNGEE. Trimming removed 3 bases at V and 4 bases at J, with 19 bases between. DNA of the CDR3: TGTGCCAGCAGCGGGAGGACTCCGGGAACCCCCTATGGCTACACCTTC. This codes for CASSGRTPGTPYGYTF.

The chain is built from TRBV7-2 and TRBJ1-2; TRBD1 matches 8 bases. This CDR3 has 13 amino acids. The V gene's germline CDR1 is SGHTA and CDR2 FQGNSA. V trimming: 0 bases; J trimming: 8 bases; junction bases outside the gene matches: 2. The CDR3 loop reads CASSLADRDGYTF. CDR3 nucleotide sequence: TGTGCCAGCAGCTTAGCGGACAGGGACGGCTACACCTTC.

J is TRBJ1-2 and V is TRBV5-1, with D possibly TRBD1 on 6 matching bases. Trimming removed 4 bases from V and 3 bases from J, with 16 bases in between. Per the germline V gene, CDR1 is SGHRS and CDR2 is YFSETQ. CDR3 length equals 15 residues. The DNA for the CDR3 is TGCGCCAGCAGCCTCGATGGGGGGGCTTACTATGGCTACACCTTC. Amino acids: CASSLDGGAYYGYTF.

The J gene is TRBJ2-1, the V gene TRBV4-3, with TRBD2 identical over 12 bases. Trimming at V came to 0 bases and at J to 10 bases, leaving 7 bases not matched to a gene. Germline lookup yields CDR1 LGHNA and CDR2 YSLEER. There are 16 residues in the CDR3. CDR3 DNA sequence: TGCGCCAGCAGCCAAGAGGTTGTCCTAGCGGGGGGGGAGCAGTTCTTC. Its protein is CASSQEVVLAGGEQFF.

V gene TRBV24-1 combines with J gene TRBJ2-7; possible D gene TRBD2, 5 bases. CDR3 length: 14 amino acids. From germline, CDR1 is KGHDR and CDR2 SFDVKD. V shed 7 bases and J shed 0 bases, with 12 bases lying between them. The CDR3 protein is CATRRRVYSYEQYF. The CDR3, as DNA: TGTGCCACCAGGCGGCGGGTCTACTCCTACGAGCAGTACTTC.

Only one count was recorded for this clone. The chain recombines TRBV29-1 with TRBJ1-1; D might be TRBD1 (5 bases). CDR3 length equals 13 residues. Germline V gene data show CDR1 as SQVTM and CDR2 as ANQGSEA. Trimming removed 4 bases from V and 0 bases from J, with 9 bases in between. CDR3 coding DNA: TGCAGCGTTGCTGGGGCAGTGAACACTGAAGCTTTCTTT. Protein sequence: CSVAGAVNTEAFF.

The V call is TRBV3-1 (or the pseudogene TRBV3-2), the J call TRBJ2-6, with 11 bases lining up with TRBD2. The length of the CDR3 is 19 residues. Trimming removed 0 bases from V and 0 bases from J; junction bases left unmatched: 4. Germline CDR1 is LGHDT and CDR2 is YNNKEL (reference sequence). In DNA, the CDR3 is TGTGCCAGCAGCCAAGATCAGCTAGCGGGGGGCTCTGGGGCCAACGTCCTGACTTTC. Translated, it gives CASSQDQLAGGSGANVLTF.

The chain is built from TRBV29-1 and TRBJ1-6; D is uncertain. Germline CDR1 and CDR2: SQVTM and ANQGSEA. This CDR3 comprises 13 residues. V was shortened by 4 bases and J by 5 bases, with 9 bases between the two germline ends. The CDR3 coding sequence is TGCAGCGTTGCGGGGTCCGATAATTCACCCCTCCACTTT. Translation: CSVAGSDNSPLHF.

In this sample, this clone turned up once. The V gene is TRBV4-3, the J gene TRBJ1-5; 11 bases line up with TRBD1. Germline assignment: CDR1 LGHNA and CDR2 YSLEER. The CDR3 runs 18 residues. The trim removed 1 base at V and 6 bases at J, leaving 11 bases unmatched. The CDR3 nucleotides are TGCGCCAGCAGCCAAGCCCCCCCGGACAGGGGGCAGGGTCAGCCCCAGCATTTT. Translated, it gives CASSQAPPDRGQGQPQHF.

The chain carries TRBV5-1 and TRBJ2-3; the match to TRBD2 covers 15 bases. The CDR3 has 18 residues. Per germline, CDR1 SGHRS and CDR2 YFSETQ. V dropped 2 bases and J dropped 6; count of bases not matched to a gene: 10. This chain's CDR3 is CASSFPGTSGGNADTQYF. The CDR3 DNA reads TGCGCCAGCAGCTTCCCCGGGACTAGCGGGGGGAATGCGGATACGCAGTATTTT. The full variable domain, with the rest looked up from reference TRBV5-1 and TRBJ2-3, is KAGVTQTPRYLIKTRGQQVTLSCSPISGHRSVSWYQQTPGQGLQFLFEYFSETQRNKGNFPGRFSGRQFSNSRSEMNVSTLELGDSALYLCASSFPGTSGGNADTQYFGPGTRLTVL.

V is TRBV6-5 and J is TRBJ1-5; D not certain. Trimming stripped 8 bases from V and 6 bases from J, with 20 bases between. Germline V gene lookup returns CDR1 MNHEY and CDR2 SVGAGI. This CDR3 is built from 15 residues. For the CDR3, the DNA is TGTGCCAGCCTTCGAGTGGCTAGTTCTTCTCAGCCCCAGCATTTT. It specifies CASLRVASSSQPQHF.

Concerning this clone: This sample also contains other DNA sequences that code for the same CDR3. This chain joins TRBV18 and TRBJ2-7; 10 bases agree with TRBD1. J gave up 0 bases and V 6 bases, and 8 bases lay outside the gene matches. The CDR3 consists of 16 residues. Germline values: CDR1 KGHSH, CDR2 LQKENI. DNA of the CDR3: TGTGCCAGCTCCCTTACCGGGACAGGGGTCTCCTACGAGCAGTACTTC. Its translation is CASSLTGTGVSYEQYF.

The rearrangement joins TRBV10-2 to TRBJ1-6; 10 positions match TRBD1. This CDR3 contains 12 residues. The germline V gene has CDR1 WSHSY and CDR2 SAAADI. V gave up 8 bases and J gave up 9 bases; unmatched junction bases: 1. CDR3 sequence (DNA): TGCGCCAGCGGACAGGGGGTTTCACCCCTCCACTTT. Translated: CASGQGVSPLHF.

The chain combines TRBV9 with TRBJ2-7; D is possibly TRBD1 (7 bases). Germline V CDR1 and CDR2: SGDLS, YYNGEE. Trimming pared 3 bases from V and 4 bases from J, leaving 17 bases between. The CDR3 is 15 residues long. The CDR3 DNA sequence: TGTGCCAGCAGCGCAAGCCAGGGGGGTTATTACGAGCAGTACTTC. It is translated as CASSASQGGYYEQYF.

The rearrangement links TRBV19 to TRBJ2-7; D might be TRBD2 (6 bases). V lost 10 bases, J lost 2 bases, and 15 bases lay in between. CDR1 and CDR2 from the germline V gene are LNHDA and SQIVND (reference sequence). The CDR3 has 13 amino acids. CDR3: CATRGTLAYEQYF. The CDR3 DNA reads TGTGCCACCCGAGGGACTTTGGCCTACGAGCAGTACTTC.

This chain uses TRBV18 with TRBJ2-7; perhaps TRBD1 as D (5 bases). V was clipped by 4 bases and J by 4 bases, with 14 bases between them. Germline V gene data show CDR1 as KGHSH and CDR2 as LQKENI. This CDR3 contains 14 residues. CDR3 DNA: TGTGCCAGCTCACTAGCCACAGGAGCTTACGAGCAGTACTTC. Translating it yields CASSLATGAYEQYF.

The CDR3 DNA sequence: TGTGCCAGCAGTCGGGACAGGGCTGGGGCCAACGTCCTGACTTTC. This translates into CASSRDRAGANVLTF. This chain links TRBV2 with TRBJ2-6; 9 bases fit TRBD1. The germline V gene has CDR1 SNHLY and CDR2 FYNNEI. Unmatched junction bases numbered 1, after V lost 5 bases and J lost 2 bases. CDR3 size: 15 residues.

V and J are TRBV6-5 and TRBJ2-3, with a tentative D call TRBD1 (7 bases). V was cut by 7 bases and J by 1 base, with 15 bases left in between. Germline CDR1 and CDR2: MNHEY and SVGAGI. The CDR3 is 15 residues long. The CDR3 nucleotides are TGTGCCAGCAAGGAACCCAGGGGGGGCACAGATACGCAGTATTTT. Amino acids: CASKEPRGGTDTQYF.

This clone was detected a few times. V gene TRBV14 combines with J gene TRBJ2-2; D is undetermined. The V and J ends lost 4 bases and 0 bases respectively, with 12 bases between them. Germline V gives CDR1 SGHDN, CDR2 FVKESK. CDR3 length: 16 residues. The CDR3 nucleotides read TGTGCCAGCAGCCCCTGGGCAGCCGCGAACACCGGGGAGCTGTTTTTT. Residues: CASSPWAAANTGELFF. The full variable domain, with the rest looked up from reference TRBV14 and TRBJ2-2, is EAGVTQFPSHSVIEKGQTVTLRCDPISGHDNLYWYRRVMGKEIKFLLHFVKESKQDESGMPNNRFLAERTGGTYSTLKVQPAELEDSGVYFCASSPWAAANTGELFFGEGSRLTVL.

This clone showed up just once. The chain uses TRBV7-9 and TRBJ1-5; 7 nucleotides match TRBD1. The trim removed 1 base at V and 7 bases at J, leaving 7 bases unmatched. Germline assignment: CDR1 SEHNR and CDR2 FQNEAQ (reference sequence). This CDR3 is built from 15 residues. The CDR3 DNA is TGTGCCAGCAGCTTAGGTGACGGGGACAGCCAGCCCCAGCATTTT. It translates to CASSLGDGDSQPQHF.

The chain is built from TRBV11-1 and TRBJ2-7, with 9 bases identical to TRBD2. Germline V lookup: CDR1 SGHAT, CDR2 FQDESV (reference sequence). The CDR3 runs 16 residues. Trimming removed 0 bases from V and 7 bases from J; junction bases left unmatched: 10. The CDR3 protein is CASSLARGGGAREQYF. CDR3 sequence (DNA): TGTGCCAGCAGCTTAGCGAGAGGCGGGGGGGCCCGGGAGCAGTACTTC. Full variable domain (remainder filled in from reference TRBV11-1 and TRBJ2-7): EAEVAQSPRYKITEKSQAVAFWCDPISGHATLYWYRQILGQGPELLVQFQDESVVDDSQLPKDRFSAERLKGVDSTLKIQPAELGDSAMYLCASSLARGGGAREQYFGPGTRLTVT.

Concerning this clone itself: The sample holds other DNA sequences that translate to the same CDR3. This chain connects TRBV12-3 or TRBV12-4 to TRBJ1-1; TRBD1 agrees at 9 bases. CDR3 length: 13 residues. J gave up 5 bases and V 3 bases, and 1 base lay outside the gene matches. CDR3 sequence reads: CASSLGQGTEAFF. The DNA for the CDR3 is TGTGCCAGCAGTTTGGGACAGGGAACTGAAGCTTTCTTT.

This clone was counted a single time. The J gene is TRBJ1-1, the V gene TRBV11-1; D uncertain. Germline lookup yields CDR1 SGHAT and CDR2 FQDESV (reference sequence). The CDR3 is 13 residues long. Trimming pared 3 bases from V and 11 bases from J, leaving 16 bases between. The CDR3 is CASSFTGQAGAFF. The DNA of the CDR3 is TGTGCCAGCAGCTTTACTGGGCAGGCGGGGGCTTTCTTT.

CDR3 region: CASSYSWQIDGYTF. The CDR3 DNA sequence: TGTGCCAGCAGTTACTCGTGGCAGATTGATGGCTACACCTTC. The rearrangement links TRBV6-5 to TRBJ1-2, with unresolved D. The CDR3 is 14 residues long. Trimming shortened V by 0 bases and J by 6 bases, and 11 bases separated the two germline ends. The germline gives CDR1 MNHEY, CDR2 SVGAGI.

This chain connects TRBV5-1 to TRBJ2-7, with D possibly TRBD2 on 6 matching bases. This CDR3 is built from 17 residues. V lost 5 bases to trimming and J lost 0 bases, with 21 bases between them. Germline CDR1 is SGHRS and CDR2 is YFSETQ. CDR3 DNA sequence: TGCGCCAGCAGGCCAAAAGGTCGGGACTGGAGCTCCTACGAGCAGTACTTC. The encoded protein is CASRPKGRDWSSYEQYF.